The 21 T cell receptor beta chains in this list originate from one sample, sequenced in a study of blood T cells in healthy people across ages. Through a sample-barcoded 5' primer and a J-beta primer mix, a second PCR was run for roughly 6 to 11 cycles. TCRdb processed the 5' RACE reads anew with MiXCR; each CDR3 protein has one entry. The table records roughly 1 million distinct CDR3 sequences, 20% to 25% of them present only once. The same data also went into a second study, on T cells of mothers and their children.

Input material: blood. The source of these receptors is a girl aged 2-10 years in good health.

The rearrangement links TRBV6-5 to TRBJ1-2; TRBD1 might be the D (6 bases). The germline CDR1 and CDR2 sequences are MNHEY and SVGAGI. This CDR3 spans 13 amino acids. V lost 3 bases and J 8 bases, leaving 13 bases between the germline ends. The CDR3 protein is CASSYNRGGGYTF. DNA of the CDR3: TGTGCCAGCAGTTATAATCGAGGGGGAGGCTACACCTTC.

The chain joins TRBV15 to TRBJ2-5; 7 bases agree with TRBD2. Trimming cost V 0 bases and J 4 bases; bases outside gene matches: 5. The CDR3 covers 15 residues. The V gene's germline CDR1 is LNHNV and CDR2 YYDKDF (reference sequence). The CDR3 protein is CATSREAWGGETQYF. The CDR3 DNA is TGTGCCACCAGCAGAGAAGCTTGGGGGGGAGAGACCCAGTACTTC.

This clonotype was seen more than once but under ten times. This chain joins TRBV27 and TRBJ1-1; no definite D call. The germline V and J ends were trimmed by 5 bases and 5 bases, with 12 bases remaining between them. CDR1 is MNHEY, CDR2 SMNVEV, per germline (reference sequence). There are 13 residues in the CDR3. DNA of the CDR3: TGTGCCAGCAGTCTCTATAGTCCAACTGAAGCTTTCTTT. It yields the protein CASSLYSPTEAFF.

This clonotype has more than one count but fewer than ten. The chain has TRBV27 and TRBJ2-5, with TRBD1 as a possible D gene (5 bases). The ends were cut back, 6 bases at V and 7 bases at J, with 15 bases in the middle. CDR1 MNHEY and CDR2 SMNVEV come from the germline V gene (reference sequence). The CDR3 is made up of 13 amino acids. As DNA, the CDR3 is TGTGCCAGCAGCCCGCCAGGGTCGAGGACCCAGTACTTC. It translates to CASSPPGSRTQYF.

The chain employs TRBV10-3 and TRBJ2-7; no reliable D call. V was pared by 5 bases and J by 5 bases, with 16 bases between. The CDR3 consists of 14 residues. From germline, CDR1 is ENHRY and CDR2 SYGVKD. The chain's CDR3 is CAISIDEAPDEQYF. In DNA form, the CDR3 reads TGTGCCATCAGTATCGACGAGGCGCCGGACGAGCAGTACTTC.

In this sample, this clonotype turned up once. The V and J genes are TRBV7-6 and TRBJ2-1, with D possibly matching TRBD2 (6 bases). Germline V gives CDR1 SGHVS, CDR2 FNYEAQ. Trimming cost V 1 base and J 6 bases, with 16 bases left between them. The CDR3 loop spans 16 amino acids. The CDR3 loop reads CASSLEEGYATNEQFF. The CDR3 DNA reads TGTGCCAGCAGCTTAGAGGAGGGTTATGCCACCAATGAGCAGTTCTTC. The variable domain in full, with the rest retrieved from reference TRBV7-6 and TRBJ2-1, is GAGVSQSPRYKVTKRGQDVALRCDPISGHVSLYWYRQALGQGPEFLTYFNYEAQQDKSGLPNDRFSAERPEGSISTLTIQRTEQRDSAMYRCASSLEEGYATNEQFFGPGTRLTVL.

This clonotype was detected only a few times. This chain joins TRBV9 and TRBJ2-4; unclear D gene. Germline loops: CDR1 SGDLS, CDR2 YYNGEE. This CDR3 is 15 amino acids long. Deletions cut 5 bases from V and 2 bases from J, with 14 bases between. CDR3 nucleotide sequence: TGTGCCAGCAGTGAAAAATGGAACCCCAAAAACATTCAGTACTTC. It yields the protein CASSEKWNPKNIQYF.

This clonotype was seen more than once but under ten times. The genes are TRBV20-1 and TRBJ1-4; possibly TRBD1 for D (5 bases). The V end lost 1 base, the J end lost 5 bases, and 11 bases lay between the germline ends. Germline CDR1 is DFQATT and CDR2 is SNEGSKA (reference sequence). The CDR3 has 14 residues. CDR3 sequence reads: CSARAWGGNEKLFF. The CDR3, as DNA: TGCAGTGCTAGAGCATGGGGCGGGAATGAAAAACTGTTTTTT.

This clonotype was found once. The chain combines TRBV12-3 or TRBV12-4 with TRBJ1-5; the D gene is possibly TRBD1 (6 bases). Trimming took 8 bases from V and 7 from J, leaving 15 bases between them. CDR3 length: 13 residues. CDR3 nucleotides: TGTGCCAGCGGAAATCAGGGGTTACAGCCCCAGCATTTT. It codes for CASGNQGLQPQHF.

The chain uses TRBV24-1 and TRBJ1-2; 9 bases are shared with TRBD1. Germline CDR1 KGHDR, CDR2 SFDVKD. V lost 9 bases to trimming and J lost 8 bases; unmatched junction nucleotides: 9. The CDR3 is made up of 13 amino acids. The CDR3 DNA is TGTGCCACCGTCGAACAGGGGGCAGGAGGCTACACCTTC. This sequence encodes CATVEQGAGGYTF.

The chain is built from TRBV10-3 and TRBJ2-2; 7 bases are a match to TRBD1. The CDR3 length is 12 residues. Trimming removed 6 bases from V and 10 bases from J; junction bases left unmatched: 5. Germline loops: CDR1 ENHRY, CDR2 SYGVKD. The CDR3 here is CAIRVQGSELFF. CDR3 DNA sequence: TGTGCCATCAGAGTACAGGGGTCGGAGCTGTTTTTT.

This sequence joins TRBV7-8 and TRBJ1-1; TRBD1 might be the D (6 bases). Germline CDR1 reads SGHVS; CDR2 reads FQNEAQ. Trimming took 2 bases from V and 3 from J, leaving 13 bases between them. The length of the CDR3 is 15 residues. The CDR3 DNA reads as TGTGCCAGCAGCTTACGGGGGGCTACGGACACTGAAGCTTTCTTT. Translating it yields CASSLRGATDTEAFF.

J is TRBJ2-7 and V is TRBV3-1; no clear D. Trimming stripped 0 bases from V and 6 bases from J, with 6 bases between. The length of the CDR3 is 12 residues. Germline CDR1 and CDR2: LGHDT and YNNKEL (reference sequence). The CDR3 coding sequence is TGTGCCAGCAGCCAAGATTTGGTCGAGCAGTACTTC. It translates to CASSQDLVEQYF.

This clonotype was counted only a few times. The rearrangement uses TRBV24-1 and TRBJ2-1; D is undetermined. This CDR3 spans 12 amino acids. The ends were cut back, 1 base at V and 10 bases at J, with 7 bases in the middle. Germline CDR1 reads KGHDR; CDR2 reads SFDVKD. CDR3 sequence (DNA): TGTGCCACCAGTGATTTCAGGCGGGAGCAGTTCTTC. This codes for CATSDFRREQFF.

This chain uses TRBV10-3 with TRBJ2-4; no reliable D call. Germline V gene data show CDR1 as ENHRY and CDR2 as SYGVKD. V gave up 2 bases and J gave up 2 bases, with 4 bases separating them. The CDR3 length is 13 residues. CDR3 sequence (DNA): TGTGCCATCAGTGAGCCGTCCAAAAACATTCAGTACTTC. It is translated as CAISEPSKNIQYF.

At least ten counts were recorded for this clonotype. This sequence joins TRBV4-1 and TRBJ2-7, with 7 bases fitting TRBD1. The V gene end was trimmed by 4 bases and the J gene end by 3 bases; junction bases not matched to a gene: 6. This CDR3 has 14 amino acids. Germline V gives CDR1 MGHRA, CDR2 YSYEKL. CDR3 nucleotides: TGCGCCAGCAGCCCAGATGCAGGGGGCTACGAGCAGTACTTC. Amino acid sequence: CASSPDAGGYEQYF.

This clonotype was seen a few times. The chain uses TRBV5-4 and TRBJ2-5, with 8 bases matching TRBD1. Unmatched junction bases numbered 4, after V lost 0 bases and J lost 3 bases. CDR3 length: 15 residues. Germline V lookup: CDR1 SGHNT, CDR2 YYREEE (reference sequence). CDR3 region: CASSLEMGQEETQYF. The CDR3 region has the DNA TGTGCCAGCAGCTTGGAAATGGGACAGGAAGAGACCCAGTACTTC.

This sequence joins TRBV20-1 and TRBJ2-1; 7 bases match TRBD2. This CDR3 has 14 amino acids. The V and J ends lost 5 bases and 1 base, in that order; junction bases with no gene match: 5. Germline CDR1 DFQATT, CDR2 SNEGSKA (reference sequence). Written as DNA, the CDR3 is TGCAGTGCTGCGGGAGAACCTTCCTACAATGAGCAGTTCTTC. Translated: CSAAGEPSYNEQFF.

This clonotype has only a few counts. V is TRBV29-1 and J is TRBJ2-3, with D possibly called TRBD1 or TRBD2 (6 bases each). Trimming stripped 1 base from V and 5 bases from J, with 13 bases between. The CDR3 has 14 residues. CDR1 and CDR2 from the germline V gene are SQVTM and ANQGSEA. For the CDR3, the DNA is TGCAGCGTTGAAGGGGGGGACACAATAGATACGCAGTATTTT. Translating gives CSVEGGDTIDTQYF.

The chain employs TRBV7-9 and TRBJ1-1; possibly TRBD1 for D (6 bases). From germline, CDR1 is SEHNR and CDR2 FQNEAQ (reference sequence). V dropped 3 bases and J dropped 3 bases, with 20 bases sitting between them. The CDR3 consists of 17 residues. CDR3 region: CASSFNREITGDTEAFF. DNA of the CDR3: TGTGCCAGCAGCTTCAACAGGGAAATAACAGGAGACACTGAAGCTTTCTTT.

The DNA of the CDR3 is TGTGCCAGCATCGGGAGCGGGACAGGGGGCTTTGAGCAGTTCTTC. Its translation is CASIGSGTGGFEQFF. J is TRBJ2-1 and V is TRBV7-2; TRBD1 aligns across 12 bases. CDR1 and CDR2 from the germline V gene are SGHTA and FQGNSA. Losses at the gene ends were 7 bases for V and 9 bases for J; bases not matched to a gene: 10. CDR3 length equals 15 residues.